A selection of T cell receptor beta chains follows, all from one sample in a study of blood T cell repertoires in COVID-19. The repertoire was sequenced with immunoSEQ multiplex PCR; TCRdb's copy has only in-frame clones and lacks some. Among 70,000 to 80,000 clones, 82% were seen once, and the ten largest hold 11%. The specimen sequenced was peripheral blood. The source is a man aged 45-60 years with acute or convalescent COVID-19. Both conserved end residues are part of each CDR3. The order of the fields is clone size, D gene, V gene, J gene, CDR3 protein, CDR3 DNA. A D gene is named only where the DNA matches it firmly. Clone size is stated in some rows and not others, as once, few, many or a class when expanded.

.	.	TRBV12-3/TRBV12-4	TRBJ1-2	CASSRGTGGYTF	TGTGCCAGCAGTCGGGGTACGGGTGGCTACACCTTC
.	TRBD2	TRBV7-9	TRBJ2-1	CASRGGVLAGVFNEQFF	TGTGCCAGCAGGGGAGGGGTTCTAGCGGGAGTATTCAATGAGCAGTTCTTC
.	TRBD2	TRBV5-4	TRBJ2-1	CASSPLAGVGEQFF	TGTGCCAGCAGCCCGCTAGCGGGAGTCGGTGAGCAGTTCTTC
.	.	TRBV19	TRBJ2-1	CASSTGSSGNEQFF	TGTGCCAGTAGTACTGGCAGTTCAGGGAATGAGCAGTTCTTC
.	TRBD1	TRBV7-2	TRBJ2-2	CASSPDRGNTGELFF	TGTGCCAGCAGCCCCGACAGGGGGAACACCGGGGAGCTGTTTTTT
.	TRBD2	TRBV9	TRBJ2-3	CASSVAITSGTSTDTQYF	TGTGCCAGCAGCGTAGCTATAACTAGCGGGACCAGCACAGATACGCAGTATTTT
.	.	TRBV12-3/TRBV12-4	TRBJ1-2	CASSSSGYGYTF	TGTGCCAGCAGTTCGTCCGGGTATGGCTACACCTTC
.	TRBD1	TRBV5-6	TRBJ2-7	CASSLRLDRVVHEQYF	TGTGCCAGCAGTCTACGTCTCGACAGGGTCGTACACGAGCAGTACTTC
.	TRBD1	TRBV6-6	TRBJ1-5	CASSYSGQGSNQPQHF	TGTGCCAGCAGTTACTCAGGACAGGGGAGCAATCAGCCCCAGCATTTT
few	.	TRBV6-5	TRBJ1-1	CASRARGGTGTEAFF	TGTGCCAGCAGAGCCCGGGGGGGGACTGGCACTGAAGCTTTCTTT
.	.	TRBV6-5	TRBJ1-5	CASSTLRGSNQPQHF	TGTGCCAGCAGTACGCTGCGGGGAAGCAATCAGCCCCAGCATTTT
.	.	TRBV6-1	TRBJ2-1	CASSEFHAGPTHEQFF	TGTGCCAGCAGTGAATTCCATGCGGGCCCTACCCATGAGCAGTTCTTC
.	.	TRBV3-1/TRBV3-2	TRBJ2-5	CASSQRGGRKETQYF	TGTGCCAGCAGCCAAAGGGGAGGCAGAAAAGAGACCCAGTACTTC
.	TRBD1	TRBV5-1	TRBJ1-1	CASSPGQGGTEAFF	TGCGCCAGCAGCCCCGGACAGGGTGGCACTGAAGCTTTCTTT
.	.	TRBV6-5	TRBJ2-4	CASSFSRDSPPPIQYF	TGTGCCAGCAGTTTTTCCCGGGACTCACCACCCCCCATTCAGTACTTC
.	.	TRBV9	TRBJ2-1	CASSVDFRSTEQFF	TGTGCCAGCAGCGTAGATTTCCGGTCCACTGAGCAGTTCTTC
.	.	TRBV7-9	TRBJ1-2	CASSLAWPEGGYTF	TGTGCCAGCAGCTTAGCGTGGCCCGAGGGAGGCTACACCTTC
.	TRBD2	TRBV3-1/TRBV3-2	TRBJ2-1	CASSQDLGASGSYNEQFF	TGTGCCAGCAGCCAAGATCTCGGGGCTAGCGGGTCCTACAATGAGCAGTTCTTC
.	.	TRBV7-2	TRBJ2-3	CASSPLGSGYTDTQYF	TGTGCCAGCAGCCCCTTGGGTAGCGGATACACAGATACGCAGTATTTT
.	.	TRBV4-3	TRBJ2-1	CASSQALSGGDEQFF	TGCGCCAGCAGCCAAGCCCTCTCGGGGGGCGATGAGCAGTTCTTC
.	.	TRBV5-1	TRBJ1-1	CASSLEPGPTEAFF	TGCGCCAGCAGCTTGGAGCCGGGTCCCACTGAAGCTTTCTTT
.	.	TRBV7-2	TRBJ2-2	CASSLRGQNTGELFF	TGTGCCAGCAGCTTAAGGGGACAGAACACCGGGGAGCTGTTTTTT
.	.	TRBV5-8	TRBJ2-1	CASSTWTAYNEQFF	TGTGCCAGCAGCACCTGGACAGCCTACAATGAGCAGTTCTTC
.	.	TRBV11-2	TRBJ1-2	CASSLGGTFNYGYTF	TGTGCCAGCAGCCTCGGGGGGACGTTTAACTATGGCTACACCTTC
once	.	TRBV28	TRBJ1-1	CASVGGRNTEAFF	TGTGCCAGCGTGGGGGGTAGGAACACTGAAGCTTTCTTT
few	.	TRBV18	TRBJ1-1	CASSPLPGNTEAFF	TGTGCCAGCTCACCTCTCCCGGGGAACACTGAAGCTTTCTTT
few	.	TRBV2	TRBJ1-2	CASLVDRTSNYGYTF	TGTGCCAGCTTAGTTGACAGGACCTCTAACTATGGCTACACCTTC
.	.	TRBV11-1	TRBJ2-3	CASSRQGPADTQYF	TGTGCCAGCAGCCGTCAGGGTCCTGCGGATACGCAGTATTTT
.	.	TRBV6-5	TRBJ1-2	CASKKAREGYGYTF	TGTGCCAGCAAGAAGGCCAGGGAGGGGTATGGCTACACCTTC
.	.	TRBV7-2	TRBJ1-1	CASSFRGSGTEAFF	TGTGCCAGCAGCTTCAGGGGATCGGGCACTGAAGCTTTCTTT
.	TRBD1	TRBV10-3	TRBJ1-3	CAISERTGGGNTIYF	TGTGCCATCAGTGAGCGGACAGGGGGTGGAAACACCATATATTTT
once	TRBD1	TRBV12-5	TRBJ2-2	CASGSLDRHTGELFF	TGTGCTAGTGGTTCCTTGGACAGGCACACCGGGGAGCTGTTTTTT
.	TRBD1	TRBV6-5	TRBJ1-1	CASSYSRTGEAFF	TGTGCCAGCAGTTACTCGAGGACAGGGGAGGCTTTCTTT
.	.	TRBV12-5	TRBJ2-1	CASGVYNEQFF	TGTGCTAGTGGCGTATACAATGAGCAGTTCTTC
.	.	TRBV5-8	TRBJ1-1	CASSLQMNTEAFF	TGTGCCAGCAGCTTGCAAATGAACACTGAAGCTTTCTTT
.	.	TRBV11-1	TRBJ2-5	CASSLEGFYQETQYF	TGTGCCAGCAGCTTGGAGGGGTTTTACCAAGAGACCCAGTACTTC
.	.	TRBV3-1/TRBV3-2	TRBJ1-3	CASGRVGAGNTIYF	TGTGCCAGCGGAAGAGTGGGCGCCGGAAACACCATATATTTT
few	.	TRBV5-4	TRBJ1-2	CASSNTGSKGYTF	TGTGCCAGCAGCAATACAGGGTCAAAAGGCTACACCTTC
.	.	TRBV2	TRBJ2-2	CASSEVGGGTTGELFF	TGTGCCAGCAGTGAAGTCGGAGGGGGCACCACCGGGGAGCTGTTTTTT
.	.	TRBV4-3	TRBJ1-2	CASSQGDTGGYTF	TGCGCCAGCAGCCAAGGTGATACTGGTGGCTACACCTTC
.	TRBD1	TRBV19	TRBJ2-1	CASSWDRVFNEQFF	TGTGCCAGTAGTTGGGACAGGGTTTTCAATGAGCAGTTCTTC
few	.	TRBV6-5	TRBJ2-2	CASRPGLINTGELFF	TGTGCCAGCAGACCGGGACTCATAAACACCGGGGAGCTGTTTTTT